Listed below are T cell receptor beta chains from one sample, sequenced in a study of OX40 agonist ivuxolimab in advanced cancers. Profiling relied on immunoSEQ multiplex PCR, and the TCRdb table lists in-frame clones only, not all of them. The sample has tens of thousands of clones, 80% to 90% seen once; the top ten hold around 3.4%. Here the sequenced sample was CD4+ or CD8+ T cells sorted from blood, taken in a trial of the OX40 agonist ivuxolimab. The receptors were gathered from an adult with an advanced solid tumor such as melanoma, head and neck, liver or kidney cancer. CDR3s include the opening cysteine and the closing phenylalanine or tryptophan. Fields, in order: J gene, D gene, V gene, clone size, CDR3 DNA, CDR3 protein. D genes are given only for firm matches. Size is stated for part of the rows, as once, few or many counts, or as a class when the clone is expanded.

j_gene: TRBJ2-1
d_gene: TRBD2
v_gene: TRBV11-2
abundance: .
CDR3nt: TGTGCCAGCAGCACCCCTTCGACTAGCGGGGGATCCTACAATGAGCAGTTCTTC
CDR3aa: CASSTPSTSGGSYNEQFF

j_gene: TRBJ1-1
d_gene: .
v_gene: TRBV21-1
abundance: .
CDR3nt: TGTGCCAGCAGCAAAAGGTTCAGGGGCCAAGGCACTGAAGCTTTCTTT
CDR3aa: CASSKRFRGQGTEAFF

j_gene: TRBJ2-4
d_gene: .
v_gene: TRBV7-2
abundance: .
CDR3nt: TGTGCCAGCAGCACAGGCCCTGGTGTGTGGAACATTCAGTACTTC
CDR3aa: CASSTGPGVWNIQYF

j_gene: TRBJ1-2
d_gene: .
v_gene: TRBV18
abundance: .
CDR3nt: TGTGCCAGCTCACCAGCCGGCGGAGACTATGGCTACACCTTC
CDR3aa: CASSPAGGDYGYTF

j_gene: TRBJ2-5
d_gene: .
v_gene: TRBV27
abundance: .
CDR3nt: TGTGCCAGCAGTGGAGGCGACAGGCCAGGGGAGACCCAGTACTTC
CDR3aa: CASSGGDRPGETQYF

j_gene: TRBJ2-3
d_gene: TRBD1
v_gene: TRBV27
abundance: .
CDR3nt: TGTGCCAGCAGTCCAGGGACAGGATACACAGATACGCAGTATTTT
CDR3aa: CASSPGTGYTDTQYF

j_gene: TRBJ2-7
d_gene: TRBD1
v_gene: TRBV2
abundance: .
CDR3nt: TGTGCCAGCAGTGATCCAAAGGGACGACAGGGGAAAACCCGTACAAGCTCCTACGAGCAGTACTTC
CDR3aa: CASSDPKGRQGKTRTSSYEQYF

j_gene: TRBJ1-3
d_gene: TRBD1
v_gene: TRBV5-1
abundance: few
CDR3nt: TGCGCCAGCAGCCCGGGGACAGGAGGAAACACCATATATTTT
CDR3aa: CASSPGTGGNTIYF

j_gene: TRBJ2-2
d_gene: .
v_gene: TRBV19
abundance: .
CDR3nt: TGTGCCAGTTCCGACAGGCCCGGGGAGCTGTTTTTT
CDR3aa: CASSDRPGELFF

j_gene: TRBJ2-1
d_gene: .
v_gene: TRBV7-2
abundance: .
CDR3nt: TGTGCCAGCATTCCACCACCCTTGGGTGGGGGGAATGAGCAGTTCTTC
CDR3aa: CASIPPPLGGGNEQFF

j_gene: TRBJ2-3
d_gene: .
v_gene: TRBV11-3
abundance: .
CDR3nt: TGTGCCAGCAGCCCCGGGCAGGTGGGAGCGACAGATACGCAGTATTTT
CDR3aa: CASSPGQVGATDTQYF

j_gene: TRBJ2-7
d_gene: .
v_gene: TRBV19
abundance: .
CDR3nt: TGTGCCAGTAGTATATTAGACGGGACCTACGAGCAGTACTTC
CDR3aa: CASSILDGTYEQYF

j_gene: TRBJ2-2
d_gene: TRBD2
v_gene: TRBV9
abundance: .
CDR3nt: TGTGCCAGCAGCCGCCGACTAGCGGGATTGAACACCGGGGAGCTGTTTTTT
CDR3aa: CASSRRLAGLNTGELFF

j_gene: TRBJ2-7
d_gene: TRBD1
v_gene: TRBV5-4
abundance: .
CDR3nt: TGTGCCAGCAGCTTCGGATTACAGGGGGCACCCTACGAGCAGTACTTC
CDR3aa: CASSFGLQGAPYEQYF

j_gene: TRBJ1-1
d_gene: .
v_gene: TRBV6-1
abundance: .
CDR3nt: TGTGCCAGCAGTGAATACAGAGATGAAGCTTTCTTT
CDR3aa: CASSEYRDEAFF

j_gene: TRBJ1-2
d_gene: .
v_gene: TRBV5-6
abundance: .
CDR3nt: TGTGCCAGCAGCTTGGCCTGGGCCAGGGGTAATGGCTACACCTTC
CDR3aa: CASSLAWARGNGYTF

j_gene: TRBJ2-7
d_gene: .
v_gene: TRBV25-1
abundance: .
CDR3nt: TGTGCCAGCAGTGAAGGGGTGCGGGGCACTAGGCACTTC
CDR3aa: CASSEGVRGTRHF

j_gene: TRBJ2-2
d_gene: .
v_gene: TRBV18
abundance: .
CDR3nt: TGTGCCAGCTCACCCGCTGGTACAGAGGGTTCCGGGGAGCTGTTTTTT
CDR3aa: CASSPAGTEGSGELFF

j_gene: TRBJ2-7
d_gene: TRBD1
v_gene: TRBV14
abundance: .
CDR3nt: TGTGCCAGCAGCCCAACAGGGGGCGGCTCCTACGAGCAGTACTTC
CDR3aa: CASSPTGGGSYEQYF

j_gene: TRBJ1-1
d_gene: .
v_gene: TRBV5-8
abundance: .
CDR3nt: TGTGCCAGCAGCTTGACCCGGAACACTGAAGCTTTCTTT
CDR3aa: CASSLTRNTEAFF

j_gene: TRBJ1-2
d_gene: TRBD1
v_gene: TRBV5-1
abundance: .
CDR3nt: TGCGCCAGCAGCCCCCAACAGGGGATGAGGAACTATGGCTACACCTTC
CDR3aa: CASSPQQGMRNYGYTF

j_gene: TRBJ2-2
d_gene: .
v_gene: TRBV2
abundance: .
CDR3nt: TGTGCCACCACCTCCCGGACGGTCAACACCGGGGAGCTGTTTTTT
CDR3aa: CATTSRTVNTGELFF

j_gene: TRBJ1-1
d_gene: .
v_gene: TRBV7-2
abundance: once
CDR3nt: TGTGCCAGCAGCATCACACCGAACACTGAAGCTTTCTTT
CDR3aa: CASSITPNTEAFF

j_gene: TRBJ1-5
d_gene: TRBD1
v_gene: TRBV6-1
abundance: .
CDR3nt: TGTGCCAGCAGTGAATCCTCCTACGGGACAGCCTCCCGTCAGCCCCAGCATTTT
CDR3aa: CASSESSYGTASRQPQHF

j_gene: TRBJ2-7
d_gene: .
v_gene: TRBV7-7
abundance: few
CDR3nt: TGTGCCAGCAGCCGGCTCGTGGTCTCCGAGCAGTACTTC
CDR3aa: CASSRLVVSEQYF

j_gene: TRBJ2-6
d_gene: .
v_gene: TRBV5-1
abundance: .
CDR3nt: TGCGCCAGCAGCTTGGGCCACAGCTCTGGGGCCAACGTCCTGACTTTC
CDR3aa: CASSLGHSSGANVLTF

j_gene: TRBJ2-5
d_gene: TRBD1
v_gene: TRBV28
abundance: .
CDR3nt: TGTGCCAGCAGTTTTTTGGGACAGGGGGCTGTGACCCAGTACTTC
CDR3aa: CASSFLGQGAVTQYF

j_gene: TRBJ2-3
d_gene: TRBD2
v_gene: TRBV5-1
abundance: .
CDR3nt: TGCGCCAGCAGTCGGACTAGCGGGGGGGCCAGCACAGATACGCAGTATTTT
CDR3aa: CASSRTSGGASTDTQYF

j_gene: TRBJ1-2
d_gene: .
v_gene: TRBV11-2
abundance: .
CDR3nt: TGTGCCAGCAGCTCGGTGAGGGGGTCTCATGGCTACACCTTC
CDR3aa: CASSSVRGSHGYTF

j_gene: TRBJ1-2
d_gene: .
v_gene: TRBV7-2
abundance: once
CDR3nt: TGTGCCAGCAGCTCTGGACAGTACTATGGCTACACCTTC
CDR3aa: CASSSGQYYGYTF

j_gene: TRBJ1-3
d_gene: TRBD1
v_gene: TRBV5-6
abundance: .
CDR3nt: TGTGCCAGCAGCTGGGGGACAGCACAGGATTTT
CDR3aa: CASSWGTAQDF

j_gene: TRBJ2-2
d_gene: TRBD1
v_gene: TRBV30
abundance: .
CDR3nt: TGTGCCTGGATTAGACAGGGGGCGATGAACACCGGGGAGCTGTTTTTT
CDR3aa: CAWIRQGAMNTGELFF

j_gene: TRBJ2-1
d_gene: .
v_gene: TRBV7-3
abundance: .
CDR3nt: TGTGCCAGCAGCTTAGAGACGGGAGTCGTCCATGAGCAGTTCTTC
CDR3aa: CASSLETGVVHEQFF

j_gene: TRBJ1-1
d_gene: TRBD1
v_gene: TRBV30
abundance: .
CDR3nt: TGTGCCTGGAGTGTAATTAAGCAGGGGGCAATTACTGAAGCTTTCTTT
CDR3aa: CAWSVIKQGAITEAFF

j_gene: TRBJ1-2
d_gene: TRBD1
v_gene: TRBV30
abundance: .
CDR3nt: TGTGCCTGGGAATCCGGGACAGGGGTCTCGTATAACTATGGCTACACCTTC
CDR3aa: CAWESGTGVSYNYGYTF

j_gene: TRBJ1-2
d_gene: .
v_gene: TRBV7-9
abundance: .
CDR3nt: TGTGCCAGCAGCTCGGGACAAAACTATGGCTACACCTTC
CDR3aa: CASSSGQNYGYTF

j_gene: TRBJ1-5
d_gene: .
v_gene: TRBV2
abundance: .
CDR3nt: TGTGCCAGCAGTGAGGGGAATAATCAGCCCCAGCATTTT
CDR3aa: CASSEGNNQPQHF

j_gene: TRBJ1-6
d_gene: .
v_gene: TRBV6-1
abundance: .
CDR3nt: TGTGCCAGCCGGATGACAGATTCACCCCTCCACTTT
CDR3aa: CASRMTDSPLHF